This is a list of T cell receptor beta chains from one sample in a study of T cells after yellow fever vaccination. MiXCR, run by TCRdb on the 5' RACE reads, gives a single entry per CDR3 protein. The sample lists about 73,000 distinct CDR3 sequences, roughly 7.4% occurring once. Sequences were derived from CD8+ T cells sorted from PBMCs, sampled on the day of the yellow fever booster vaccination. These receptor sequences come from a man aged 25-40 years who received the YFV17D yellow fever vaccine. Both conserved end residues are part of each CDR3. The D gene is left open where the match is weak. Clone size is shown for a subset of rows, as once, few, many or a class of expanded clone.

J gene | clone size | D gene | CDR3 length | V gene | CDR3 protein | CDR3 DNA
TRBJ2-5 | many | - | 12 | TRBV5-4 | CASSAGSETQYF | TGTGCCAGCAGTGCAGGGAGCGAGACCCAGTACTTC
TRBJ2-3 | many | TRBD1 | 16 | TRBV13 | CASSSRQGAPTDTQYF | TGTGCCAGCAGCTCCCGACAGGGGGCGCCTACAGATACGCAGTATTTT
TRBJ2-1 | many | TRBD2 | 14 | TRBV6-5 | CASSYYREGYEQFF | TGTGCCAGCAGTTACTACCGGGAGGGGTATGAGCAGTTCTTC
TRBJ1-3 | few | TRBD1 | 15 | TRBV4-2 | CDSSRGQGVANTIYF | TGTGACAGCAGCCGAGGACAGGGGGTCGCAAACACCATATATTTT
TRBJ1-5 | few | - | 14 | TRBV15 | CATAGRNSNQPQHF | TGTGCCACCGCAGGGCGTAATAGCAATCAGCCCCAGCATTTT
TRBJ1-1 | few | - | 13 | TRBV27 | CASWGGGPLEAFF | TGTGCCAGCTGGGGGGGGGGCCCGCTTGAAGCTTTCTTT
TRBJ2-1 | - | - | 13 | TRBV6-1 | CASRIGDYNEQFF | TGTGCCAGCCGAATTGGGGACTACAATGAGCAGTTCTTC
TRBJ1-3 | many | - | 14 | TRBV2 | CASSEHQTGNTIYF | TGTGCCAGCAGTGAACACCAAACGGGAAACACCATATATTTT
TRBJ2-2 | - | - | 13 | TRBV30 | CAWSATNTGELFF | TGTGCCTGGAGTGCCACGAACACCGGGGAGCTGTTTTTT
TRBJ2-2 | few | - | 16 | TRBV9 | CASSPSVGTLDGELFF | TGTGCCAGCAGCCCTAGTGTTGGGACGCTCGACGGGGAGCTGTTTTTT
TRBJ2-7 | many | TRBD1 | 13 | TRBV12-3/TRBV12-4 | CASSLRTGIEQYF | TGTGCCAGCAGCCTTCGGACAGGGATCGAGCAGTACTTC
TRBJ2-1 | many | - | 14 | TRBV11-2 | CASSLEDLYNEQFF | TGTGCCAGCAGCTTAGAAGACTTATACAATGAGCAGTTCTTC
TRBJ2-7 | few | TRBD1 | 14 | TRBV5-1 | CARELPGQALSRDF | TGCGCCCGCGAGCTTCCGGGACAGGCATTAAGTCGAGACTTC
TRBJ1-5 | - | TRBD1 | 14 | TRBV9 | CASSEQGGNQPQHF | TGTGCCAGCAGCGAACAGGGGGGCAATCAGCCCCAGCATTTT
TRBJ2-1 | - | TRBD2 | 19 | TRBV11-2 | CASSRPGTSGRAPYNEQFF | TGTGCCAGCAGCCGACCCGGGACTAGCGGGAGGGCCCCCTACAATGAGCAGTTCTTC
TRBJ2-1 | - | TRBD1 | 15 | TRBV14 | CASSHWTGLYNEQFF | TGTGCCAGCAGCCACTGGACAGGTCTTTACAATGAGCAGTTCTTC
TRBJ1-1 | few | - | 15 | TRBV9 | CASSEIHPGGTEAFF | TGTGCCAGCAGCGAAATCCATCCCGGCGGCACTGAAGCTTTCTTT
TRBJ1-1 | few | - | 12 | TRBV27 | CASTGGNTEAFF | TGTGCCAGCACCGGGGGGAACACTGAAGCTTTCTTT
TRBJ2-3 | many | - | 11 | TRBV29-1 | CSAGTGDTQYF | TGCAGCGCGGGAACGGGAGATACGCAGTATTTT
TRBJ2-1 | many | TRBD2 | 16 | TRBV29-1 | CSVEDPRTSGRNEQFF | TGCAGCGTTGAAGACCCACGGACTAGCGGGAGGAATGAGCAGTTCTTC
TRBJ2-2 | many | - | 16 | TRBV6-2/TRBV6-3 | CASRPDGSPNTGELFF | TGTGCCAGCAGGCCGGACGGGAGTCCGAACACCGGGGAGCTGTTTTTT
TRBJ2-7 | many | - | 14 | TRBV12-3/TRBV12-4 | CASSRLAARDEQYF | TGTGCCAGCAGTCGACTCGCGGCCCGGGACGAGCAGTACTTC
TRBJ2-7 | - | TRBD2 | 13 | TRBV11-2 | CASSLGTSNEQYF | TGTGCCAGCAGCTTAGGGACTAGCAACGAGCAGTACTTC
TRBJ2-4 | many | TRBD2 | 20 | TRBV20-1 | CSASLVVGLAGGLAKNIQYF | TGCAGTGCCTCCCTGGTCGTGGGACTAGCGGGGGGATTAGCCAAAAACATTCAGTACTTC
TRBJ2-7 | - | - | 14 | TRBV11-2 | CASSPWTATYEQYF | TGTGCCAGCAGCCCCTGGACCGCCACCTACGAGCAGTACTTC
TRBJ1-2 | - | - | 14 | TRBV6-2/TRBV6-3 | CASTREPINYGYTF | TGTGCCAGCACAAGGGAGCCCATTAACTATGGCTACACCTTC
TRBJ2-6 | once | - | 15 | TRBV30 | CAWRPYFSGANVLTF | TGTGCCTGGAGACCCTATTTCTCTGGGGCCAACGTCCTGACTTTC
TRBJ2-7 | few | - | 16 | TRBV4-2 | CASSQEQGRFVYEQYF | TGTGCCAGCAGCCAAGAACAGGGCCGGTTCGTCTACGAGCAGTACTTC
TRBJ2-2 | few | TRBD2 | 15 | TRBV7-2 | CASSNPGGATGELFF | TGTGCCAGCAGCAACCCGGGAGGGGCGACCGGGGAGCTGTTTTTT
TRBJ2-6 | - | - | 16 | TRBV29-1 | CSVVEGLRSGANVLTF | TGCAGCGTTGTTGAGGGGTTACGCTCTGGGGCCAACGTCCTGACTTTC
TRBJ2-1 | few | - | 13 | TRBV27 | CASSPVGYNEQFF | TGTGCCAGCAGCCCAGTGGGGTACAATGAGCAGTTCTTC
TRBJ2-3 | - | - | 16 | TRBV4-3 | CASSQAYGTEDHTQYF | TGCGCCAGCAGCCAAGCCTACGGGACGGAGGATCATACGCAGTATTTT
TRBJ2-1 | many | - | 15 | TRBV5-1 | CASSPNEVLPNEQFF | TGCGCCAGCAGCCCCAACGAGGTTCTGCCGAATGAGCAGTTCTTC
TRBJ2-1 | - | - | 12 | TRBV7-6 | CASAVGNNEQFF | TGTGCCAGCGCCGTCGGGAACAATGAGCAGTTCTTC
TRBJ2-3 | many | TRBD2 | 16 | TRBV20-1 | CSARDPSGSFADTQYF | TGCAGTGCTAGAGATCCTAGCGGGAGTTTCGCAGATACGCAGTATTTT
TRBJ1-2 | many | - | 13 | TRBV29-1 | CSVDRELDYGYTF | TGCAGCGTTGACAGGGAATTGGACTATGGCTACACCTTC
TRBJ2-7 | few | - | 13 | TRBV29-1 | CSVVGRGTYEQYF | TGCAGCGTTGTCGGTCGGGGGACCTACGAGCAGTACTTC
TRBJ1-2 | many | - | 14 | TRBV4-1 | CASSHVGPEDGYTF | TGCGCCAGCAGCCATGTAGGGCCTGAGGATGGCTACACCTTC
TRBJ2-1 | - | - | 14 | TRBV6-5 | CASSYSLSIYEQFF | TGTGCCAGCAGTTACTCGTTGAGTATCTATGAGCAGTTCTTC
TRBJ2-2 | - | - | 15 | TRBV4-3 | CASSHTGFHTGELFF | TGCGCCAGCAGCCACACAGGGTTCCACACCGGGGAGCTGTTTTTT
TRBJ1-1 | - | - | 12 | TRBV20-1 | CSANIGNTEAFF | TGCAGTGCTAATATAGGGAACACTGAAGCTTTCTTT
TRBJ2-1 | - | TRBD2 | 12 | TRBV7-6 | CASSRGGSEQFF | TGTGCCAGCAGCCGGGGGGGGAGTGAGCAGTTCTTC